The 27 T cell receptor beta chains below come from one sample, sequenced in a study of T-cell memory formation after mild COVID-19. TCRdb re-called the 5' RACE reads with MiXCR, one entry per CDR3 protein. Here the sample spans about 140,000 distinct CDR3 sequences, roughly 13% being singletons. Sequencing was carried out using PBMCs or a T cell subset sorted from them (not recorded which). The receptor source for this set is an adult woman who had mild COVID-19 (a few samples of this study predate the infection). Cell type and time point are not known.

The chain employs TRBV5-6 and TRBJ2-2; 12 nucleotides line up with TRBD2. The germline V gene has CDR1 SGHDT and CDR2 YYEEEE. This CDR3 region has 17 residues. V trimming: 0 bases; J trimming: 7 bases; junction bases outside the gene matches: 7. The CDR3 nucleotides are TGTGCCAGCAGCTTGGGAGCGACGGGACTAGCGGGCGGGGAGCTGTTTTTT. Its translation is CASSLGATGLAGGELFF.

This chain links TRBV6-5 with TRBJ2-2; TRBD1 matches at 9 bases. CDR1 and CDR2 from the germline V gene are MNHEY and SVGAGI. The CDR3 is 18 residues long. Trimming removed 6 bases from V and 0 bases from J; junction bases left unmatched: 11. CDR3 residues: CASSLAFGTGTNTGELFF. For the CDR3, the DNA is TGTGCCAGCAGCTTAGCCTTTGGGACAGGGACGAACACCGGGGAGCTGTTTTTT.

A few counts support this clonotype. The CDR3 DNA follows: TGTGCCAGCGCCCACAGGGGTCTAGCGGTAAACACCGGGGAGCTGTTTTTT. Encoded protein: CASAHRGLAVNTGELFF. This rearrangement joins TRBV2 to TRBJ2-2; D tentatively fits TRBD1 or TRBD2 (7 bases each). CDR3 length equals 17 residues. Germline assignment: CDR1 SNHLY and CDR2 FYNNEI. Trimming stripped 8 bases from V and 2 bases from J, with 21 bases between.

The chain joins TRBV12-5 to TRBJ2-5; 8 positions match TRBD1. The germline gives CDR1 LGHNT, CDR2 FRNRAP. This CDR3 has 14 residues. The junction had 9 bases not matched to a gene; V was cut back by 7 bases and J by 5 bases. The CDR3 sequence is CASASSGGWETQYF. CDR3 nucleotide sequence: TGTGCTAGTGCCTCCTCAGGGGGCTGGGAGACCCAGTACTTC.

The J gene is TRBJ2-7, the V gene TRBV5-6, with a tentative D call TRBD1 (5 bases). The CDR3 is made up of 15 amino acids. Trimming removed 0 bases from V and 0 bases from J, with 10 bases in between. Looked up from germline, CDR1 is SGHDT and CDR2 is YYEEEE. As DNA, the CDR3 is TGTGCCAGCAGCTTGGGGGGCCTCCCCTCCTACGAGCAGTACTTC. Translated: CASSLGGLPSYEQYF. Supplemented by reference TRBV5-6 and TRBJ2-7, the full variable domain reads DAGVTQSPTHLIKTRGQQVTLRCSPKSGHDTVSWYQQALGQGPQFIFQYYEEEERQRGNFPDRFSGHQFPNYSSELNVNALLLGDSALYLCASSLGGLPSYEQYFGPGTRLTVT.

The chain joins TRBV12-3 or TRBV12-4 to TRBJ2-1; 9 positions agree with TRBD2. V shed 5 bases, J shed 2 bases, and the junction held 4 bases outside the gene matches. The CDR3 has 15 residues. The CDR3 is CASSSIAGAYNEQFF. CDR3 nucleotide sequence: TGTGCCAGCAGTAGTATAGCGGGGGCCTACAATGAGCAGTTCTTC.

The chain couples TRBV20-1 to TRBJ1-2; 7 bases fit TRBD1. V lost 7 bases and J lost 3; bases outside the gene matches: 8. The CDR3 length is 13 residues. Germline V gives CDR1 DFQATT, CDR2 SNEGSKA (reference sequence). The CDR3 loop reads CSVLRDRDYGYTF. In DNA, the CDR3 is TGCAGTGTTCTTCGGGACAGAGACTATGGCTACACCTTC.

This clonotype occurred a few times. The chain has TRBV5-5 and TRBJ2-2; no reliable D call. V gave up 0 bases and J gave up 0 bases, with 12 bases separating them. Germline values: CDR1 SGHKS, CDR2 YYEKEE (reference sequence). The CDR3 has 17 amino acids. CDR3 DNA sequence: TGTGCCAGCAGCTTGGCCTCACTCAGCGCGAACACCGGGGAGCTGTTTTTT. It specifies CASSLASLSANTGELFF.

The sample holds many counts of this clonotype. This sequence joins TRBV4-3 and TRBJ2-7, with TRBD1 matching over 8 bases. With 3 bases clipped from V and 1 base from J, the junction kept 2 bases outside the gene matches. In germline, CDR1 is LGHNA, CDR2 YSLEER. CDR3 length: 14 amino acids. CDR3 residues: CASSHGQGSYEQYF. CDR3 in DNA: TGCGCCAGCAGCCACGGACAGGGATCCTACGAGCAGTACTTC.

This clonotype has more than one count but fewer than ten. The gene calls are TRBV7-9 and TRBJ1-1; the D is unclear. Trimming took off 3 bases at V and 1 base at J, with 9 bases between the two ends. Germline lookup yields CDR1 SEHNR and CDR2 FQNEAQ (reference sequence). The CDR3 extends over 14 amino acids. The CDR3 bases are TGTGCCAGCAGCTTCGAGAGAGAGAACACTGAAGCTTTCTTT. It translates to CASSFERENTEAFF.

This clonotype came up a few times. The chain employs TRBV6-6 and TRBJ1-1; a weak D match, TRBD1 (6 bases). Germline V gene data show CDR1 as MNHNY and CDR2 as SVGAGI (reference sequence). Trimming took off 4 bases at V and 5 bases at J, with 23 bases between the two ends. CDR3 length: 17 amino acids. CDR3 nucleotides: TGTGCCAGCAGTTCCCCGAACCAACAGGGCCCCGGGACTGAAGCTTTCTTT. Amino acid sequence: CASSSPNQQGPGTEAFF.

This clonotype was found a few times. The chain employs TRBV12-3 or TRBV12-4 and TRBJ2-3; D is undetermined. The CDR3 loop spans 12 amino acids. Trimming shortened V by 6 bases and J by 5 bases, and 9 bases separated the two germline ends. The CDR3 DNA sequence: TGTGCCAGCAGCCCAGTTGTAGATACGCAGTATTTT. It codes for CASSPVVDTQYF.

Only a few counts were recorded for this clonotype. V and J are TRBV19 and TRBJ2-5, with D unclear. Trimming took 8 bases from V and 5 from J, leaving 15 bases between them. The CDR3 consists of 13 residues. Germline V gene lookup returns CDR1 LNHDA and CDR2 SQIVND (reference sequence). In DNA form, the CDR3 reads TGTGCCAGTTCCGTTTGGGTGTGGGAGACCCAGTACTTC. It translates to CASSVWVWETQYF.

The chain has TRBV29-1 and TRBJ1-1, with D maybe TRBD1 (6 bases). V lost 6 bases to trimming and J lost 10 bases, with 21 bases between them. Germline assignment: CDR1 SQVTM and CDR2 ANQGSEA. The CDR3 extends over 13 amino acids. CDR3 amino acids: CSVPSTGPEGAFF. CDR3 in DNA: TGCAGCGTCCCCTCGACAGGTCCGGAGGGAGCTTTCTTT.

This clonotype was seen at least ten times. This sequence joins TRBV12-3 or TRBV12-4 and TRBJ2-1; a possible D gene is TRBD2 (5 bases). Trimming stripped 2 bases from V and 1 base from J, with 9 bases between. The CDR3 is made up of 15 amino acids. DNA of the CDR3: TGTGCCAGCAGTTTACGAGGACTTTCCTACAATGAGCAGTTCTTC. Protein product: CASSLRGLSYNEQFF.

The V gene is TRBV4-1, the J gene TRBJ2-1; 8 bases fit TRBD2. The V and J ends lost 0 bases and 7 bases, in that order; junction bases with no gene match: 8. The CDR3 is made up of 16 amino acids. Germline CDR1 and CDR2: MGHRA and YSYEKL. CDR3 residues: CASSQEGRGARNEQFF. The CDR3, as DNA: TGCGCCAGCAGCCAAGAGGGGCGGGGGGCCAGGAATGAGCAGTTCTTC.

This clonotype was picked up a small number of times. The CDR3 reads CASSLAGRGDEQYF. In DNA, the CDR3 is TGTGCCAGCAGCTTAGCGGGAAGAGGGGACGAGCAGTACTTC. The chain employs TRBV7-9 and TRBJ2-7; D may correspond to TRBD1 or TRBD2 (5 bases each). The CDR3 sequence is 14 residues long. Trimming removed 0 bases at V and 5 bases at J, with 11 bases between. Germline loops: CDR1 SEHNR, CDR2 FQNEAQ (reference sequence).

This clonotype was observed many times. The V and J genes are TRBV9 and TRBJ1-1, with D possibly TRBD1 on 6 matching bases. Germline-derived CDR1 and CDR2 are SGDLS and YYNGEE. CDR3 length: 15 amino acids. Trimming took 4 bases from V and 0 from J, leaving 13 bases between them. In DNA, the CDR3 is TGTGCCAGCAGCTTCCAACAGGGTATGAACACTGAAGCTTTCTTT. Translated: CASSFQQGMNTEAFF.

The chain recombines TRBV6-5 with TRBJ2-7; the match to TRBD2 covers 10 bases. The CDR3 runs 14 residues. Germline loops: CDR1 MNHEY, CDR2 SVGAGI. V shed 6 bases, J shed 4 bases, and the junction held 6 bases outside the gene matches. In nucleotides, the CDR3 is TGTGCCAGCAGACGAACTAGCGGGGCATACGAGCAGTACTTC. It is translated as CASRRTSGAYEQYF.

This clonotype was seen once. CDR3 in amino acids: CAIPGSLPYEQYF. The CDR3 nucleotides are TGTGCCATCCCAGGGAGCTTGCCCTACGAGCAGTACTTC. This chain joins TRBV7-8 and TRBJ2-7; D may be TRBD1 or TRBD2 (5 bases each). The CDR3 totals 13 residues. Germline CDR1 and CDR2: SGHVS and FQNEAQ. V was pared by 10 bases and J by 2 bases, with 15 bases between.

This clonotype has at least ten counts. CDR3 sequence reads: CASSHVLKSSYNEQFF. The CDR3 DNA sequence: TGCGCCAGCAGCCATGTATTGAAGAGCTCCTACAATGAGCAGTTCTTC. The rearrangement uses TRBV4-3 and TRBJ2-1; D gene ambiguous. V lost 3 bases, J lost 0 bases, and 12 bases lay in between. The CDR3 covers 16 residues. Germline-derived CDR1 and CDR2 are LGHNA and YSLEER.

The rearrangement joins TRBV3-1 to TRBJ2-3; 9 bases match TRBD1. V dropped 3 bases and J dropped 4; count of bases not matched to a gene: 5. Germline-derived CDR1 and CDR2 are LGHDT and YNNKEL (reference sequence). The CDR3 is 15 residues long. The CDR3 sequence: CASSQDDRGADTQYF. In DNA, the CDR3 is TGTGCCAGCAGCCAGGACGACAGGGGGGCAGATACGCAGTATTTT.

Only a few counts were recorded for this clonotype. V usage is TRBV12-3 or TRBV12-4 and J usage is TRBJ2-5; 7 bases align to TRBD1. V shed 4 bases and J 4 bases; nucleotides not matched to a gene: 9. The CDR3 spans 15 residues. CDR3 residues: CASSYVEGAPETQYF. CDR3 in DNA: TGTGCCAGCAGTTATGTTGAGGGGGCCCCAGAGACCCAGTACTTC.

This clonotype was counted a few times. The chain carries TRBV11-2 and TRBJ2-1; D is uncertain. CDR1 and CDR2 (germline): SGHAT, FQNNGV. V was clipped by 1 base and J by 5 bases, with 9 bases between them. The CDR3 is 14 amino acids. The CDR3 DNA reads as TGTGCCAGCAGCTTAGTGTTTGGTCACAATGAGCAGTTCTTC. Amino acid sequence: CASSLVFGHNEQFF.

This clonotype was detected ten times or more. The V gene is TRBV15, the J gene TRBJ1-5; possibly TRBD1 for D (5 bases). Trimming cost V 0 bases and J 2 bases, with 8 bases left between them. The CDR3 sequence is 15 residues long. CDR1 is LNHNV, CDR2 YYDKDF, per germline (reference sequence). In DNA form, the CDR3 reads TGTGCCACCAGCAGAGATCTACAGGGCAATCAGCCCCAGCATTTT. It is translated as CATSRDLQGNQPQHF.

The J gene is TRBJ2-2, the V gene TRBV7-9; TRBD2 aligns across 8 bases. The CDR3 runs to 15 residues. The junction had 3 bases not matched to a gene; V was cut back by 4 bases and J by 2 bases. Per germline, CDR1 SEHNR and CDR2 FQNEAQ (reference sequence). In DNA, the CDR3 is TGTGCCAGCAGCTCCAGCGGGAGTAACACCGGGGAGCTGTTTTTT. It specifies CASSSSGSNTGELFF.

The CDR3 protein is CASSFTLDRGPGAEAFF. The CDR3 nucleotides read TGCGCCAGCAGCTTTACCCTTGACAGGGGCCCCGGGGCTGAAGCTTTCTTT. The chain joins TRBV5-1 to TRBJ1-1; 8 nucleotides align to TRBD1. The V and J ends lost 2 bases and 6 bases, in that order; junction bases with no gene match: 15. CDR1 is SGHRS and CDR2 is YFSETQ in the germline V gene. The CDR3 spans 17 residues. Supplemented by reference TRBV5-1 and TRBJ1-1, the full variable domain reads KAGVTQTPRYLIKTRGQQVTLSCSPISGHRSVSWYQQTPGQGLQFLFEYFSETQRNKGNFPGRFSGRQFSNSRSEMNVSTLELGDSALYLCASSFTLDRGPGAEAFFGQGTRLTVV.